The 31 T cell receptor beta chains listed next were all sequenced from one sample in a study of Graves' ophthalmopathy and Graves' hyperthyroidism. Amplified material comprised TCR beta CDR3 regions derived from RNA transcripts. In the first round, RT-PCR was carried out with HTBI primers, and a multiplex PCR formed the second round. Each CDR3 protein is one row after TCRdb ran MiXCR on the multiplex PCR reads. Found here are about 390,000 distinct CDR3 sequences, 17% of them singletons; the top ten hold roughly 2.3%. The sample consisted of peripheral blood. These receptors all stem from an adult woman with stable Graves' hyperthyroidism.

This clonotype was observed many times. V gene TRBV7-9 combines with J gene TRBJ2-4; TRBD1 agrees at 8 bases. Germline CDR1 is SEHNR and CDR2 is FQNEAQ (reference sequence). The V gene end was trimmed by 5 bases and the J gene end by 0 bases; junction bases not matched to a gene: 3. This CDR3 is 15 amino acids long. The CDR3 coding sequence is TGTGCCAGCAGCGCAGGACAGGGAGCCAAAAACATTCAGTACTTC. Protein product: CASSAGQGAKNIQYF.

There are many counts of this clonotype. The rearrangement joins TRBV7-2 to TRBJ1-6; no clear D. Between the trimmed V and J ends, which lost 1 base and 6 bases, there was a span of 10 bases. The CDR3 is made up of 15 amino acids. Germline V lookup: CDR1 SGHTA, CDR2 FQGNSA. The DNA for the CDR3 is TGTGCCAGCAGCTTAGAAAGCACGACTAATTCACCCCTCCACTTT. This gives the protein CASSLESTTNSPLHF.

To note about this clonotype: The missing conserved phenylalanine or tryptophan at the end of this CDR3 makes a read error likely. The chain carries TRBV11-2 and TRBJ2-3, with 8 bases aligning to TRBD2. The J segment lost 4 bases and the V segment lost 5 bases, leaving 11 bases of the junction unmatched. This CDR3 is 16 amino acids long. Germline V gene sequence: CDR1 SGHAT, CDR2 FQNNGV. The CDR3 DNA reads as TGTGCCAGCAGCCCGTATAGCGGGGAGGCGGCAGATACGCAGTATTCT. Its protein is CASSPYSGEAADTQYS.

This clonotype was found a few times. V is TRBV5-5 and J is TRBJ1-3; possibly TRBD1 for D (6 bases). The germline gives CDR1 SGHKS, CDR2 YYEKEE (reference sequence). There are 15 residues in the CDR3. The V gene lost 2 bases and the J gene lost 2 bases, with 11 bases spanning the gap. CDR3: CASSFGDTAGNTIYF. In DNA form, the CDR3 reads TGTGCCAGCAGCTTTGGGGACACCGCTGGAAACACCATATATTTT.

This clonotype was observed many times. The V gene is TRBV28, the J gene TRBJ1-1; the match to TRBD1 covers 7 bases. The CDR3 loop spans 14 amino acids. Trimming at V came to 4 bases and at J to 0 bases, leaving 2 bases not matched to a gene. Germline lookup yields CDR1 MDHEN and CDR2 SYDVKM. CDR3 loop: CASSWGQMNTEAFF. CDR3 coding DNA: TGTGCCAGCAGTTGGGGACAGATGAACACTGAAGCTTTCTTT.

The rearrangement uses TRBV28 and TRBJ2-4, with D possibly matching TRBD1 (6 bases). The length of the CDR3 is 13 residues. Trimming stripped 6 bases from V and 9 bases from J, with 15 bases between. Germline CDR1 MDHEN, CDR2 SYDVKM. CDR3: CASSPRGIGIQYF. The DNA for the CDR3 is TGTGCCAGCAGCCCAAGGGGGATTGGCATTCAGTACTTC. Using reference TRBV28 and TRBJ2-4 for the parts outside the CDR3, the full variable domain is DVKVTQSSRYLVKRTGEKVFLECVQDMDHENMFWYRQDPGLGLRLIYFSYDVKMKEKGDIPEGYSVSREKKERFSLILESASTNQTSMYLCASSPRGIGIQYFGAGTRLSVL.

This clonotype has at least ten counts. Its ends do not fully match the called genes, so a read error is possible. The chain is built from TRBV7-2 and TRBJ2-7, with D possibly matching TRBD1 (6 bases). The CDR3 contains 12 residues. The V gene's germline CDR1 is SGHTA and CDR2 FQGNSA. The CDR3 DNA reads as TGTGCCAGCAGCCCCGGGTCGAGGGGGACGGACTTC. Protein product: CASSPGSRGTDF.

This clonotype came up once. The chain has TRBV7-8 and TRBJ1-6, with D maybe TRBD1 (5 bases). CDR3 size: 15 residues. V lost 4 bases, J lost 8 bases, and 15 bases lay in between. Germline-derived CDR1 and CDR2 are SGHVS and FQNEAQ. In nucleotides, the CDR3 is TGTGCCAGCAGCTCGACCAGGGTCCCCGATTCACCCCTCCACTTT. This translates into CASSSTRVPDSPLHF. The complete variable domain, with remaining parts taken from reference TRBV7-8 and TRBJ1-6, reads GAGVSQSPRYKVAKRGQDVALRCDPISGHVSLFWYQQALGQGPEFLTYFQNEAQLDKSGLPSDRFFAERPEGSVSTLKIQRTQQEDSAVYLCASSSTRVPDSPLHFGNGTRLTVT.

The sample holds many counts of this clonotype. The chain uses TRBV12-5 and TRBJ1-2; 7 bases align to TRBD1. CDR3 size: 16 residues. The germline V gene has CDR1 LGHNT and CDR2 FRNRAP. J was trimmed by 5 bases and V by 6 bases; bases with no gene match: 15. The CDR3 nucleotides are TGTGCTAGTGGCCAATCTCAGACAGGGAGGGAGTATGGCTACACCTTC. Translated: CASGQSQTGREYGYTF.

V and J are TRBV11-2 and TRBJ1-6, with D possibly TRBD1 on 5 matching bases. The germline V and J ends were trimmed by 6 bases and 10 bases, with 22 bases remaining between them. This CDR3 is built from 16 residues. CDR1 SGHAT and CDR2 FQNNGV come from the germline V gene. The CDR3 DNA reads TGTGCCAGCAGAAGCCCGGGACGGGCCCAGGCCTCACCCCTCCACTTT. It translates to CASRSPGRAQASPLHF.

This clonotype was seen only a few times. V is TRBV29-1 and J is TRBJ2-5; a possible D gene is TRBD2 (5 bases). This CDR3 comprises 14 residues. Germline V gene sequence: CDR1 SQVTM, CDR2 ANQGSEA. V lost 4 bases, J lost 5 bases, and 17 bases lay in between. This chain's CDR3 is CSVGFGEQVETQYF. CDR3 nucleotides: TGCAGCGTTGGTTTCGGGGAGCAGGTTGAGACCCAGTACTTC.

The gene calls are TRBV6-1 and TRBJ1-5, with 8 nucleotides matching TRBD1. The germline V gene encodes CDR1 MNHNS and CDR2 SASEGT. This CDR3 comprises 18 residues. After removal of 4 bases from V and 0 bases from J, the junction contained 11 bases not matched to a gene. This CDR3 is CASSGISTGGYSNQPQHF. Here the CDR3 DNA reads TGTGCCAGCAGTGGGATCAGTACAGGGGGATATAGCAATCAGCCCCAGCATTTT.

This clonotype was seen ten or more times. The J gene is TRBJ2-7, the V gene TRBV4-3; no clear D. With 1 base removed from V and 4 bases from J, the gap between germline ends came to 11 bases. In germline, CDR1 is LGHNA, CDR2 YSLEER. The CDR3 length is 14 residues. CDR3 region: CASSQALAGYEQYF. The CDR3 region has the DNA TGCGCCAGCAGCCAAGCGTTAGCTGGGTACGAGCAGTACTTC.

This clonotype was recorded many times. The V and J genes are TRBV5-1 and TRBJ2-7; no definite D call. V was shortened by 4 bases and J by 12 bases, with 17 bases between the two germline ends. The germline V gene encodes CDR1 SGHRS and CDR2 YFSETQ. This CDR3 spans 12 amino acids. CDR3 nucleotides: TGCGCCAGCAGCCCAGAGACTCGCCATTGGTACTTC. Protein: CASSPETRHWYF.

Regarding this clonotype: Just one base apart from a much larger clone, this may be a read error. The V and J genes are TRBV25-1 and TRBJ2-7; D is unresolved. V shed 8 bases and J shed 3 bases, with 11 bases lying between them. CDR3 length: 12 amino acids. Germline values: CDR1 MGHDK, CDR2 SYGVNS. DNA of the CDR3: TGTGCCAGCCAATCGGGCATCTACGAGCAGTACTTC. Translated: CASQSGIYEQYF.

The table lists this clonotype with many counts. The J gene is TRBJ1-1, the V gene TRBV2; D call uncertain. CDR1 is SNHLY and CDR2 is FYNNEI in the germline V gene. The length of the CDR3 is 13 residues. Trimming left V 8 bases short and J 0 bases short, with 10 bases between. CDR3 protein: CASLLLMNTEAFF. CDR3 DNA sequence: TGTGCCAGCCTCTTATTAATGAACACTGAAGCTTTCTTT.

This clonotype appeared many times. The chain recombines TRBV25-1 with TRBJ1-2; unclear D gene. V was cut by 2 bases and J by 2 bases, with 12 bases left in between. Germline assignment: CDR1 MGHDK and CDR2 SYGVNS. CDR3 length: 15 amino acids. The DNA for the CDR3 is TGTGCCAGCAGTGAAGCAGGAGTAGGAAACTATGGCTACACCTTC. Its protein is CASSEAGVGNYGYTF.

This clonotype was found a few times. CDR3 nucleotides: TGTGCCAGCAGTTTAGTAGGTTTCCAGGGGTCGGGGACTGAAGCTTTCTTT. Its translation: CASSLVGFQGSGTEAFF. V usage is TRBV12-3 or TRBV12-4 and J usage is TRBJ1-1, with D tentatively TRBD1 (6 bases). The V end lost 1 base, the J end lost 5 bases, and 20 bases lay between the germline ends. This CDR3 has 17 amino acids.

This clonotype was picked up many times. V usage is TRBV25-1 and J usage is TRBJ1-1, with a possible D match to TRBD1 (5 bases). Germline V gives CDR1 MGHDK, CDR2 SYGVNS. This CDR3 is 17 amino acids long. V was clipped by 0 bases and J by 0 bases, with 14 bases between them. CDR3 region: CASSEYGTESLNTEAFF. The CDR3 bases are TGTGCCAGCAGTGAATATGGGACGGAATCCCTGAACACTGAAGCTTTCTTT.

This chain joins TRBV11-2 and TRBJ2-2; no clear D gene. CDR3 length: 15 amino acids. Germline assignment: CDR1 SGHAT and CDR2 FQNNGV. Trimming left V 3 bases short and J 1 base short, with 9 bases between. Written as DNA, the CDR3 is TGTGCCAGCAGCTTTTTTACAGAGAACACCGGGGAGCTGTTTTTT. Translation gives CASSFFTENTGELFF.

The sample holds many counts of this clonotype. The V and J genes are TRBV28 and TRBJ2-5; 7 positions match TRBD1. Germline CDR1 MDHEN, CDR2 SYDVKM. The CDR3 covers 15 residues. The ends lost 4 bases at V and 2 bases at J; junction bases unmatched: 7. DNA of the CDR3: TGTGCCAGCAGTTCCTCTCCGACAGGGCAAGAGACCCAGTACTTC. Protein: CASSSSPTGQETQYF.

This clonotype was detected many times. The V gene is TRBV28, the J gene TRBJ2-7; perhaps TRBD2 as D (6 bases). V was clipped by 1 base and J by 7 bases, with 23 bases between them. The CDR3 is 17 residues long. Per the germline V gene, CDR1 is MDHEN and CDR2 is SYDVKM. Written as DNA, the CDR3 is TGTGCCAGCAGTTTATTATATTCGCGGGGATCTGGAGGGGAGCAGTACTTC. It is translated as CASSLLYSRGSGGEQYF.

This clonotype was seen at least ten times. The V call is TRBV6-1, the J call TRBJ2-7; 13 positions agree with TRBD2. The trim removed 4 bases at V and 4 bases at J, leaving 4 bases unmatched. This CDR3 spans 15 amino acids. Germline assignment: CDR1 MNHNS and CDR2 SASEGT. Written as DNA, the CDR3 is TGTGCCAGCAGTGTATTGACTAGCGGGAGGTACGAGCAGTACTTC. Translated, it gives CASSVLTSGRYEQYF.

Regarding this clonotype: Being one base from a much bigger clone, this may be a read error. The chain uses TRBV4-3 and TRBJ1-1; TRBD1 is a possible D gene (5 bases). Germline CDR1 LGHNA, CDR2 YSLEER. V gave up 8 bases and J gave up 4 bases, with 14 bases separating them. The CDR3 extends over 13 amino acids. The CDR3 sequence: CASRLGVVTEAFF. For the CDR3, the DNA is TGCGCCAGCCGCTTGGGGGTCGTCACTGAAGCTTTCTTT.

This clonotype was observed at least ten times. The V call is TRBV18, the J call TRBJ2-5; 13 positions agree with TRBD2. The CDR3 runs to 19 residues. The V gene end was trimmed by 3 bases and the J gene end by 0 bases; junction bases not matched to a gene: 10. Germline CDR1 is KGHSH and CDR2 is LQKENI. CDR3 coding DNA: TGTGCCAGCTCACCCGTCCGGATGACTAGCGGGAGGAACCAAGAGACCCAGTACTTC. Its translation is CASSPVRMTSGRNQETQYF.

This clonotype has ten or more counts. This chain joins TRBV6-1 and TRBJ2-5, with 8 bases lining up with TRBD2. The CDR3 has 13 amino acids. Germline CDR1 MNHNS, CDR2 SASEGT. Unmatched junction bases numbered 7, after V lost 8 bases and J lost 5 bases. The CDR3 nucleotides are TGTGCCAGCGGAGCGGGAGTCGAGGAGACCCAGTACTTC. It specifies CASGAGVEETQYF.

This clonotype was seen many times. The J gene is TRBJ1-1, the V gene TRBV6-1; D gene uncertain. Looked up from germline, CDR1 is MNHNS and CDR2 is SASEGT. Between the trimmed V and J ends, which lost 5 bases and 5 bases, there was a span of 21 bases. The CDR3 length is 16 residues. The CDR3: CASSPDPGPHWTEAFF. Here the CDR3 DNA reads TGTGCCAGCAGTCCAGATCCGGGCCCGCATTGGACTGAAGCTTTCTTT.

This clonotype was counted ten times or more. J is TRBJ1-1 and V is TRBV28; possibly TRBD1 for D (5 bases). V was cut by 2 bases and J by 2 bases, with 15 bases left in between. CDR1 is MDHEN, CDR2 SYDVKM, per germline. This CDR3 is built from 16 residues. CDR3 region: CASSLVRGSGNTEAFF. CDR3 in DNA: TGTGCCAGCAGTTTAGTGAGGGGTTCGGGAAACACTGAAGCTTTCTTT.

This clonotype has just a few counts. The gene calls are TRBV5-1 and TRBJ2-7; 8 bases match TRBD2. The CDR3 consists of 15 residues. The J segment lost 3 bases and the V segment lost 3 bases, leaving 8 bases of the junction unmatched. Per germline, CDR1 SGHRS and CDR2 YFSETQ. DNA of the CDR3: TGCGCCAGCAGCTCCCTTACTAGCGGAATCTACGAGCAGTACTTC. It translates to CASSSLTSGIYEQYF.

The sample holds many counts of this clonotype. The chain employs TRBV11-2 and TRBJ1-2; D gene unclear. Looked up from germline, CDR1 is SGHAT and CDR2 is FQNNGV. CDR3 size: 13 residues. V was cut by 0 bases and J by 5 bases, with 7 bases left in between. The CDR3 sequence: CASSLDGSYGYTF. DNA of the CDR3: TGTGCCAGCAGCTTAGACGGGAGTTATGGCTACACCTTC.

The genes are TRBV7-8 and TRBJ2-2; 10 bases fit TRBD2. CDR3 length equals 16 residues. The V segment lost 5 bases and the J segment 7 bases; nucleotides outside the gene matches: 10. Per germline, CDR1 SGHVS and CDR2 FQNEAQ. CDR3 bases: TGTGCCAGCAGCACCCAGCGGGAGGGCCTCGGCGGGGAGCTGTTTTTT. Translation gives CASSTQREGLGGELFF.